The entry below describes one T cell receptor beta chain. The specificity of this receptor is unknown. Base qualities are missing; no much larger clone stands one base away. The CDR1 and CDR2 encoded by the germline V gene (reference sequence) are LGHDT and YNNKEL. Inclusive of the bounding cysteine and phenylalanine, the CDR3 is 21 residues long. Here the CDR3 DNA is all that survives: 63 bases in frame from base 1. V is clipped by 0 bases and J by 6 bases, and the sequence between their germline boundaries is 27 bases long. These data originate in a study of T cell responses to AZD1222 COVID-19 vaccine (dated by TCRdb to 2020 to 2022). About the investigation overall: AZD1222 recipients with second doses at about 4 weeks or about 12 weeks were pooled, because spike-specific TCR depth and breadth did not differ between schedules. TCR sequencing was performed for over 230 trial participants, of whom about 200 were given two doses of AZD1222 and roughly 25 were given two doses of MenACWY control vaccine. Trial participants were enrolled into age subgroups of 18-55, 56-69 and 70-plus years, which contained around 150, 29 and 61 TCR-sequenced participants, respectively. What the authors observed across the whole study: Most participants were white British and females outnumbered males, and the authors suggested that clonal diversity may have been underestimated. Conclusions about previously exposed vaccinees are limited, since just five or six AZD1222 recipients were seropositive for SARS-CoV-2 at baseline. The whole spike protein was spanned by vaccine-associated CD4 TCRs, and dominant responses were seen in regions 160-218 and 743-854. Reportedly, almost half of the unique spike-specific TCRs recognized epitopes lying outside the regions that are mutated in the B.1.351 and B.1.1.7 variants. The 56-69-year group was small, and its depth increase did not reach significance, likely because of low power. Because no day 14 peak-response samples were available, the repertoires could be characterized only after the peak T cell response. Spike-specific TCR breadth and depth rose significantly after two AZD1222 doses compared with day 0 and with MenACWY recipients.

This specimen's time point label, per the study, means: baseline before first vaccination. Vaccinee samples came from UK trials COV001 and COV002, including a single-blind randomized controlled phase 2/3 trial of AZD1222 (ChAdOx1 nCoV-19) in healthy adults. For TCRbeta chain sequencing, PBMC samples from trial participants were taken at day 0 and at day 28 after the second dose. The CDR3 regions of human TCRbeta chains were analyzed by immunosequencing. In the paper's pipeline: TCRs in the repertoires were matched against a reference library of SARS-CoV-2-specific TCRs that had been generated with the MIRA antigen-specificity platform. Breadth meant the fraction of unique TCRs that were SARS-CoV-2-associated, whereas depth meant the fraction of total T cells that were SARS-CoV-2-associated. Using the MIRA data, each spike-specific TCR was mapped to the spike region that the TCR reacts to and placed in a CD4 or CD8 class. Log10-transformed breadth and depth values were compared by one-way ANOVA with Sidak's multiple comparisons tests. TCRdb retrieved this table from immuneACCESS and kept in-frame rearrangements only. Not all clones are present; in checked studies, unresolved V genes account for under half, and no reason is known for the remainder. V and J calls and clone size come straight from that table; D and trimming were deduced from the DNA. Present in this sample are 110,000 to 150,000 clones, under 95% of which were seen just once. The top ten hold over 8% of the sample.

This sample comprised peripheral blood, obtained on day 0 of AZD1222 vaccination. This chain joins TRBV3-1 (or the pseudogene TRBV3-2) to TRBJ1-6, with TRBD1 perhaps the D gene, on 5 matching bases. This receptor was taken from an adult in good health. Read as DNA, the sequence is TGTGCCAGCAGCCAAGAGGAGGGGCCGCACCGCGCAGTTGTCTCTAATTCACCCCTCCACTTT. Its coded protein is CASSQEEGPHRAVVSNSPLHF.